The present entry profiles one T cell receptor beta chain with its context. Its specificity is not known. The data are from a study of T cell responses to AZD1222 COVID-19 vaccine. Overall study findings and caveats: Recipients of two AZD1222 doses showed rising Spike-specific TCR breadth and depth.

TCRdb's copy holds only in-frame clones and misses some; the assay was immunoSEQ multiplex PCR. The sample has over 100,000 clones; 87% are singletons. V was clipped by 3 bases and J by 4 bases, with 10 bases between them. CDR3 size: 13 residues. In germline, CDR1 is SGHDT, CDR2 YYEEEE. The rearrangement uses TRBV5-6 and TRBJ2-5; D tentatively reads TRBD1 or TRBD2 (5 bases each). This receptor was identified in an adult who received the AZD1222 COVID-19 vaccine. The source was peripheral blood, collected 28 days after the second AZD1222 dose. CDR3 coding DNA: TGTGCCAGCAGCTCCTGGGACGCAGAGACCCAGTACTTC. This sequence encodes CASSSWDAETQYF.